This T cell receptor (beta chain) was identified during a study of T cells in Graves' hyperthyroidism and ophthalmopathy. Looking at the study overall: Any treatment followed the collection of peripheral blood at initial diagnosis.

The investigators amplified TCR beta CDR3 regions from RNA transcripts. HTBI primers were employed in a first-round RT-PCR of the TCR CDR3. TCRdb redid the calling of the multiplex PCR reads with MiXCR, one entry per CDR3 protein. This sample carries a few hundred thousand distinct CDR3 sequences, roughly 14% of them seen once, and the ten largest clones take around 21%. Germline V gene data show CDR1 as SEHNR and CDR2 as FQNEAQ (reference sequence). This CDR3 is built from 17 residues. Trimming took 1 base from V and 0 from J, leaving 14 bases between them. This clonotype was counted many times. This clonotype was sampled from a man under 40 with Graves' hyperthyroidism that later progressed to Graves' ophthalmopathy. The chain joins TRBV7-9 to TRBJ2-3; D perhaps matches TRBD1 (6 bases). Source material: blood. The CDR3 reads CASSLGPGTPSTDTQYF. The DNA for the CDR3 is TGTGCCAGCAGCTTAGGCCCCGGGACACCTAGCACAGATACGCAGTATTTT. Full variable domain (remainder filled in from reference TRBV7-9 and TRBJ2-3): DTGVSQNPRHKITKRGQNVTFRCDPISEHNRLYWYRQTLGQGPEFLTYFQNEAQLEKSRLLSDRFSAERPKGSFSTLEIQRTEQGDSAMYLCASSLGPGTPSTDTQYFGPGTRLTVL.